Presented here are 14 T cell receptor beta chains from one specimen sequenced in a study of blood T cell repertoires in COVID-19. Method: immunoSEQ multiplex PCR; TCRdb's copy keeps in-frame clones and lacks some. The data show 70,000 to 100,000 clones, with approximately 71% seen just once and approximately 4.4% held by the top ten. The sample consisted of peripheral blood. The source of these receptors is a woman aged 50 to 60 with acute or convalescent COVID-19.

This chain uses TRBV28 with TRBJ2-7, with D unclear. Trimming removed 4 bases from V and 3 bases from J, with 4 bases in between. This CDR3 spans 11 amino acids. From germline, CDR1 is MDHEN and CDR2 SYDVKM. The CDR3 DNA reads as TGTGCCAGCAGTTATAACTACGAGCAGTACTTC. This gives the protein CASSYNYEQYF. The variable domain in full, with the rest retrieved from reference TRBV28 and TRBJ2-7, is DVKVTQSSRYLVKRTGEKVFLECVQDMDHENMFWYRQDPGLGLRLIYFSYDVKMKEKGDIPEGYSVSREKKERFSLILESASTNQTSMYLCASSYNYEQYFGPGTRLTVT.

The genes are TRBV3-1 (or the pseudogene TRBV3-2) and TRBJ2-3; D is ambiguous. The CDR3 loop spans 13 amino acids. Germline V gene sequence: CDR1 LGHDT, CDR2 YNNKEL (reference sequence). V gave up 4 bases and J gave up 5 bases, with 10 bases separating them. For the CDR3, the DNA is TGTGCCAGCAGCCCTAATCCAGGAGATACGCAGTATTTT. It specifies CASSPNPGDTQYF.

The chain employs TRBV28 and TRBJ1-1, with 8 bases lining up with TRBD1. Germline CDR1 is MDHEN and CDR2 is SYDVKM. V shed 7 bases, J shed 10 bases, and the junction held 11 bases outside the gene matches. The length of the CDR3 is 13 residues. The CDR3 nucleotides are TGTGCCAGCATAGCGGCTACAGGGGGGAGAGCTTTCTTT. Translation: CASIAATGGRAFF.

CDR3 in DNA: TGCGCCAGCAGCGCCTCGGGACTCTATGGCTACACCTTC. Its protein product is CASSASGLYGYTF. V is TRBV5-1 and J is TRBJ1-2; a weak D match, TRBD1 (5 bases). CDR1 and CDR2 (germline): SGHRS, YFSETQ. The V and J ends lost 4 bases and 4 bases respectively, with 11 bases between them. This CDR3 is 13 amino acids long.

The CDR3 nucleotides read TGTGCCAGCTCACCTAGGCGGGGCCCTAGTAACACCGGGGAGCTGTTTTTT. The encoded protein is CASSPRRGPSNTGELFF. This chain joins TRBV18 and TRBJ2-2; the D gene is possibly TRBD2 (6 bases). Germline loops: CDR1 KGHSH, CDR2 LQKENI. The CDR3 spans 17 residues. The V gene lost 3 bases and the J gene lost 2 bases, with 16 bases spanning the gap.

The sample holds one count of this clone. This sequence joins TRBV27 and TRBJ1-6; tentatively, D is TRBD1 (5 bases). Germline V gene sequence: CDR1 MNHEY, CDR2 SMNVEV (reference sequence). The CDR3 consists of 13 residues. The V end was cut by 3 bases, the J end by 8 bases, with 8 bases between. The CDR3 nucleotides are TGTGCCAGCAGTTTTCGGGGGGATTCACCCCTCCACTTT. It codes for CASSFRGDSPLHF.

The chain has TRBV7-2 and TRBJ1-2; no reliable D call. Trimming left V 5 bases short and J 8 bases short, with 12 bases between. The CDR3 covers 12 residues. CDR1 and CDR2 (germline): SGHTA, FQGNSA. CDR3 sequence (DNA): TGTGCCAGCAGCCCCGCCTATGAAGGCTACACCTTC. It is translated as CASSPAYEGYTF.

The rearrangement links TRBV6-5 to TRBJ2-1; 11 bases map to TRBD2. This CDR3 region has 15 residues. Germline V CDR1 and CDR2: MNHEY, SVGAGI. V gave up 5 bases and J gave up 2 bases; unmatched junction bases: 2. The CDR3 nucleotides read TGTGCCAGCAGTACTAGCGGGGGTGCCTACAATGAGCAGTTCTTC. It is translated as CASSTSGGAYNEQFF.

This chain connects TRBV19 to TRBJ1-1; 8 positions match TRBD1. Germline CDR1 LNHDA, CDR2 SQIVND (reference sequence). The CDR3 runs 14 residues. The V segment lost 6 bases and the J segment 4 bases; nucleotides outside the gene matches: 7. The CDR3 reads CASSGFTGGTEAFF. In DNA form, the CDR3 reads TGTGCCAGTAGCGGTTTTACAGGGGGCACTGAAGCTTTCTTT.

V is TRBV4-3 and J is TRBJ2-1; a possible D gene is TRBD1 (5 bases). The V end was cut by 0 bases, the J end by 4 bases, with 13 bases between. CDR1 is LGHNA and CDR2 is YSLEER in the germline V gene. The CDR3 length is 16 residues. In nucleotides, the CDR3 is TGCGCCAGCAGCCAAGATACGGAAGGGGCGTACAATGAGCAGTTCTTC. Protein sequence: CASSQDTEGAYNEQFF.

This chain connects TRBV9 to TRBJ2-2, with 7 bases identical to TRBD1. Per germline, CDR1 SGDLS and CDR2 YYNGEE. The CDR3 is 17 amino acids. With 0 bases clipped from V and 4 bases from J, the junction kept 9 bases outside the gene matches. For the CDR3, the DNA is TGTGCCAGCAGCGTAGTAATAACAGGGGCGAGCACCGGGGAGCTGTTTTTT. As protein: CASSVVITGASTGELFF.

V is TRBV9 and J is TRBJ1-4; 8 bases match TRBD1. The CDR3 is 14 amino acids. The V and J ends lost 4 bases and 8 bases, in that order; junction bases with no gene match: 7. Germline V gene lookup returns CDR1 SGDLS and CDR2 YYNGEE. CDR3 DNA: TGTGCCAGCAGCCCGACAGGGGCTGGAGAAAAACTGTTTTTT. Translating it yields CASSPTGAGEKLFF.

The rearrangement joins TRBV6-6 to TRBJ2-7, with TRBD1 identical over 9 bases. The germline V gene encodes CDR1 MNHNY and CDR2 SVGAGI (reference sequence). The junction had 11 bases not matched to a gene; V was cut back by 6 bases and J by 5 bases. This CDR3 comprises 15 residues. CDR3 sequence reads: CASSSGDRVGNEQYF. As DNA, the CDR3 is TGTGCCAGCAGCTCAGGGGACAGGGTTGGGAACGAGCAGTACTTC.

The V call is TRBV2, the J call TRBJ2-5; tentatively, D is TRBD2 (6 bases). There are 17 residues in the CDR3. Germline V gene sequence: CDR1 SNHLY, CDR2 FYNNEI. Between the trimmed V and J ends, which lost 6 bases and 5 bases, there was a span of 25 bases. The CDR3 is CASSALSALALVETQYF. The DNA of the CDR3 is TGTGCCAGCAGCGCGCTTTCCGCACTAGCTCTCGTCGAGACCCAGTACTTC.